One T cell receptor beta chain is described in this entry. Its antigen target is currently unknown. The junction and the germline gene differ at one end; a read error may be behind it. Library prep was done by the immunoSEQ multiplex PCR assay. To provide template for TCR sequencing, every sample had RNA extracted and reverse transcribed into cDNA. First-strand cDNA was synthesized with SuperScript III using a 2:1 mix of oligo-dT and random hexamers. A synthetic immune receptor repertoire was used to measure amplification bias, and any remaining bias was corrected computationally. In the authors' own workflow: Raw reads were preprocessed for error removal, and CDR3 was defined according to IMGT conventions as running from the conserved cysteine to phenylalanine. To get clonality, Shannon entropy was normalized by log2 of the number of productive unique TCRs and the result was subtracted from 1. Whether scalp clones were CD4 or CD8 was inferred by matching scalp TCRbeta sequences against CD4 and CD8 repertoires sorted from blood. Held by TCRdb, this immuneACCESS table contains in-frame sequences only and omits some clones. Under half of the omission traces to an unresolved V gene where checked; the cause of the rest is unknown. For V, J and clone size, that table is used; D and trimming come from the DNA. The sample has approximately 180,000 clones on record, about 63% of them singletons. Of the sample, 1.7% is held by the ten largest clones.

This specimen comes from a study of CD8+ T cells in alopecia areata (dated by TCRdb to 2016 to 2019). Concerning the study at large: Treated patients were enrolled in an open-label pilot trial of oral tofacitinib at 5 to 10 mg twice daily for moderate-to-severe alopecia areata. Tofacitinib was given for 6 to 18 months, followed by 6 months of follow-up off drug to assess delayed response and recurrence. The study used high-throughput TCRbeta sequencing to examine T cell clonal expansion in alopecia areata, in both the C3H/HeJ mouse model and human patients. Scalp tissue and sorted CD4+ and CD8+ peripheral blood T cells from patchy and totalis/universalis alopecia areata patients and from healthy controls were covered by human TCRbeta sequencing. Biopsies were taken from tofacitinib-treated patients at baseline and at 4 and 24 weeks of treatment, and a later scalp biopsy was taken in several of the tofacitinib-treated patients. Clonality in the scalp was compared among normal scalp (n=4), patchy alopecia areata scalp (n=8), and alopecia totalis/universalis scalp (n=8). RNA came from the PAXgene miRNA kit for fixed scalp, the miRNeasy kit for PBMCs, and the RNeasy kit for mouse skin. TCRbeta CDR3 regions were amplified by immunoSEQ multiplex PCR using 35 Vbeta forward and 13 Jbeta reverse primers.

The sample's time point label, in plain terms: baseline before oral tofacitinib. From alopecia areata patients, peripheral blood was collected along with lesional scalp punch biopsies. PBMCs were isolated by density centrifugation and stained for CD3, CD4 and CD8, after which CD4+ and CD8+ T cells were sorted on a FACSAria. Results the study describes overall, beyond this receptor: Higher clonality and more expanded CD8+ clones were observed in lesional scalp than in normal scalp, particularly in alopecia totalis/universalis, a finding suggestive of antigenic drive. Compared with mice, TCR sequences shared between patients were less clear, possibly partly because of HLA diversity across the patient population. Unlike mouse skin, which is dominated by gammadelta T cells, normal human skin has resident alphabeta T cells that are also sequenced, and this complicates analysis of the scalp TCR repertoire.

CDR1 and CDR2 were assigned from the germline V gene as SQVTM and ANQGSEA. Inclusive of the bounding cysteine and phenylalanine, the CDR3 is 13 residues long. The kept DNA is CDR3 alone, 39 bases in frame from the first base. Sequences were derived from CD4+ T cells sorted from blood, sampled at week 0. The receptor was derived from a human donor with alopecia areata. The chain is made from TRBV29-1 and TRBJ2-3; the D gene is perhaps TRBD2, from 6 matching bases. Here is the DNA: TGCAGCGTTAAAGACACTAGCAGAGATACGCAGTATTTT. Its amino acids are CSVKDTSRDTQYF.